The rows below give T cell receptor beta chains drawn from one sample of a study of T cells in Graves' hyperthyroidism and ophthalmopathy. TCRdb recomputed calls from the multiplex PCR reads with MiXCR, one row per CDR3 protein. This table holds hundreds of thousands of distinct CDR3 sequences, 38% found once. Sequences were obtained from blood. These receptors came from a man aged 18 to 35 with Graves' hyperthyroidism. Each CDR3 is given with its conserved first and last residue. D genes are given only for firm matches. Expanded clones get a size class; other rows say once, few or many, or leave the size out.

D: .
V: TRBV7-8
size: .
J: TRBJ2-7
DNA: TGTGCCAGCAGCTTCGGACAGCCGCAAGAGCAGTACTTC
CDR3: CASSFGQPQEQYF

D: .
V: TRBV10-3
size: many
J: TRBJ2-5
DNA: TGTGCCATCAGTGGACGGGTGGAAGAGACCCAGTACTTC
CDR3: CAISGRVEETQYF

D: .
V: TRBV25-1
size: .
J: TRBJ2-5
DNA: TGTGCCAGCAGCGGAACCGGGGTCGCGGAGACCCAGTACTTC
CDR3: CASSGTGVAETQYF

D: TRBD2
V: TRBV7-9
size: few
J: TRBJ2-7
DNA: TGTGCCAGCAGCTCAATCTCCGGGACTAGCCCCCTCGAGCAGTACTTC
CDR3: CASSSISGTSPLEQYF

D: .
V: TRBV29-1
size: .
J: TRBJ1-2
DNA: TGCAGCGTTCTTCAGGGGATGGGGGGCTACACCTTC
CDR3: CSVLQGMGGYTF

D: TRBD1
V: TRBV25-1
size: .
J: TRBJ1-1
DNA: TGTGCCAGCAGCCAAGGTAGGACAGGCGGAAACACTGAAGCTTTCTTT
CDR3: CASSQGRTGGNTEAFF

D: TRBD2
V: TRBV29-1
size: .
J: TRBJ2-1
DNA: TGCAGCGTTGACCTGGGACTAGCGGGAGTGGAGCAGTTCTTC
CDR3: CSVDLGLAGVEQFF

D: .
V: TRBV20-1
size: few
J: TRBJ1-2
DNA: TGCAGTGGTCCTTCAGGGGATCCCTATGGCTACACCTTC
CDR3: CSGPSGDPYGYTF

D: .
V: TRBV12-3/TRBV12-4
size: once
J: TRBJ2-7
DNA: TGTGCCAGCACCCTAGACTTCCGAGGGGGGCACGAGCAGTACTTC
CDR3: CASTLDFRGGHEQYF

D: TRBD1
V: TRBV24-1
size: few
J: TRBJ1-2
DNA: TGTGCCACCAGTGGACAGGGAAACTATGGCTACACCTTC
CDR3: CATSGQGNYGYTF

D: .
V: TRBV2
size: .
J: TRBJ2-7
DNA: TGTGCCAGCAGTTTCCGGCTAGCGTTCTACGAGCAGTACTTC
CDR3: CASSFRLAFYEQYF

D: .
V: TRBV6-6
size: .
J: TRBJ1-1
DNA: TGTGCCAGCACTTTAGCGGTTATGAACACTGAAGCTTCCTTT
CDR3: CASTLAVMNTEASF

D: TRBD1
V: TRBV6-1
size: .
J: TRBJ1-5
DNA: TGTGCCAGCAGTGAAGCGCTTCGGACAGGGGGGTATCAGCCCCAGCATTTT
CDR3: CASSEALRTGGYQPQHF

D: .
V: TRBV7-2
size: few
J: TRBJ2-7
DNA: TGTGCCAGCAGCCCTGGATGGAATAGATACGAGCAGTACTTC
CDR3: CASSPGWNRYEQYF

D: .
V: TRBV12-5
size: .
J: TRBJ2-2
DNA: TGTGCTAGCCGATGGGAGGCGAACACCGGGGAGCTGTTTTTT
CDR3: CASRWEANTGELFF

D: .
V: TRBV25-1
size: .
J: TRBJ1-1
DNA: TGTGCCAGCAGTGAATTGGAAGACAGCCAAGGAGCGGTGAACACTGAAGCTTTCTTT
CDR3: CASSELEDSQGAVNTEAFF

D: .
V: TRBV9
size: many
J: TRBJ1-5
DNA: TGTGCCAGCAGCGTAGAAGGGATGGGTCAGCCCCAGCATTTT
CDR3: CASSVEGMGQPQHF

D: TRBD1
V: TRBV6-5
size: .
J: TRBJ1-2
DNA: TGTGCCAGCAGTTGGGGGACAGGCGACTATGGCTACACCTTC
CDR3: CASSWGTGDYGYTF

D: .
V: TRBV9
size: many
J: TRBJ2-7
DNA: TGTGCCAGCAGCGCAGGCTACGAGCAGTACTTC
CDR3: CASSAGYEQYF